This T cell receptor (beta chain) was sequenced during a study of cytomegalovirus exposure and HLA in healthy donors. The V gene lost 0 bases and the J gene lost 5 bases, with 8 bases spanning the gap. The CDR3 covers 13 residues. In germline, CDR1 is SNHLY, CDR2 FYNNEI. Broader study findings: While the bulk of TCR sequences proved rare, some public TCRs turned up in many donors. Researchers reported that a few CMV-associated chains were confirmed in vitro as CMV antigen-specific. The TCR clusters that emerged in the first cohort tended, a later analysis found, to co-occur in the 120 or so validation repertoires.

From the roughly 110-subject validation cohort, which was separate from the approximately 700-subject first cohort, the donors were drawn. Generated by immunoSEQ multiplex PCR, the TCRdb table keeps only in-frame clones and is missing some. This sample has about 73,000 clones, with approximately 95% found just once. Regarding this clone: The antigen remains unidentified.

The rearrangement uses TRBV2 and TRBJ2-7, with D perhaps matching TRBD1 (5 bases). The specimen sequenced was PBMCs. The TCR comes from a man aged 18-30 years in good health and CMV-seronegative. In DNA form, the CDR3 reads TGTGCCAGCAGTGAAGCAGGGGTCCACGAGCAGTACTTC. Protein sequence: CASSEAGVHEQYF.